This T cell receptor (beta chain) was documented in a study of blood T cells in healthy people across ages. CDR1 is SGHTA and CDR2 is FQGNSA in the germline V gene. The CDR3 has 16 residues. Deletions cut 3 bases from V and 0 bases from J, with 15 bases between. Concerning this clonotype: The antigen remains undetermined.

Sample-barcoded 5' priming and a J-beta primer mix drove a second PCR of about 6 to 12 cycles. TCRdb re-called the 5' RACE reads through MiXCR, storing one row per CDR3 protein. Among fewer than 2,000,000 distinct CDR3 sequences listed, about two fifths were seen once. Findings of the study overall: Fewer expanded clones and more diversity marked long-lived versus aged donors.

The TCR comes from a human donor in good health. The chain combines TRBV7-2 with TRBJ2-7; no clear D gene. The sequencing input was blood. The CDR3 loop is CASSFIPLGDSYEQYF. CDR3 sequence (DNA): TGTGCCAGCAGCTTCATCCCCTTAGGAGACTCCTACGAGCAGTACTTC.